The clone carrying this TCR beta chain was seen at least ten times. As yet, its antigen is unknown. The source of the sample is a study of neurological immune-mediated disorders. Each TCR transcript was tagged with a 10-nucleotide random UMI during 5'RACE. TCRdb itself ran the 5' RACE reads through MiXCR, one entry per CDR3 protein. This sample yields tens of thousands of distinct CDR3 sequences, of which nearly 3.5% are seen a single time; around 3.7% belongs to the top ten. Overall study results and limits: It was the repertoires of 18 of 34 multiple sclerosis patients that phylogenetic grouping placed in one related-CDR3 cluster, which is a possible signature. HTLV-1-associated myelopathy displayed the greatest TCR clonal expansion, and multiple sclerosis exhibited the smallest, lower than that of healthy controls.

In germline, CDR1 is SGHRS, CDR2 YFSETQ. The CDR3 length is 15 residues. The V gene lost 0 bases and the J gene lost 8 bases, with 15 bases spanning the gap. PBMCs numbering 2 million and stored at -80 C yielded the unsorted libraries. The source of this sequence is a man in his forties with multiple sclerosis. Source material: PBMCs. The genes are TRBV5-1 and TRBJ2-1, with D perhaps TRBD2 (5 bases). As DNA, the CDR3 is TGCGCCAGCAGCTTGGTGCTAGCCTTAGGAGATGAGCAGTTCTTC. Its protein product is CASSLVLALGDEQFF.